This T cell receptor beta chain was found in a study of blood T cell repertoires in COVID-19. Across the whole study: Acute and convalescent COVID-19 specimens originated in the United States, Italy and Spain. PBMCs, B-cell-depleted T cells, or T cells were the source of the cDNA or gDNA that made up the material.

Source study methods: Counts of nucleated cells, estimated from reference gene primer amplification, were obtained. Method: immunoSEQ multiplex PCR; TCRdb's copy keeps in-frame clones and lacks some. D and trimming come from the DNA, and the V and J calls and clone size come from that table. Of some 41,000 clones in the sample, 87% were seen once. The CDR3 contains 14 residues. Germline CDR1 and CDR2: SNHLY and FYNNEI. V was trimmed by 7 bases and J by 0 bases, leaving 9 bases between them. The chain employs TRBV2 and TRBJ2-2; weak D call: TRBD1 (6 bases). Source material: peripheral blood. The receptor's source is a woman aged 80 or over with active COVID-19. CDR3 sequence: CASKWDTNTGELFF. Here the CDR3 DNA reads TGTGCCAGCAAATGGGACACGAACACCGGGGAGCTGTTTTTT.